The rows below give T cell receptor beta chains drawn from one sample of a study of CD8 T cells in ankylosing spondylitis. TCRdb re-analysed the 5' RACE reads in MiXCR, keeping a single row per CDR3 protein. This sample yields about 700,000 distinct CDR3 sequences, of which 19% are seen a single time; around 19% belongs to the top ten. The sequenced sample was blood, either unsorted or a sorted T cell fraction (not recorded which). The receptors originated from a male donor with ankylosing spondylitis. Each CDR3 is given with its conserved first and last residue. A D gene is named only where the DNA matches it firmly. Clone size is not always given. Where it is, it says once, few, many or a class for expanded clones.

TRBJ2-7	TRBV27	NA	NA	CASSFRDGTYEQYF	TGTGCCAGCAGTTTCCGGGACGGAACCTACGAGCAGTACTTC
TRBJ2-7	TRBV6-5	few	NA	CASSYGSIGPYEQYF	TGTGCCAGCAGTTACGGGTCCATCGGCCCCTACGAGCAGTACTTC
TRBJ1-1	TRBV9	few	TRBD1	CASSPEGTGTTEAFF	TGTGCCAGCAGCCCCGAAGGGACAGGGACGACTGAAGCTTTCTTT
TRBJ2-1	TRBV5-1	NA	TRBD2	CASSVGLAGVYNEQFF	TGCGCCAGCAGCGTGGGACTAGCGGGAGTCTACAATGAGCAGTTCTTC
TRBJ2-5	TRBV6-2/TRBV6-3	NA	TRBD2	CASSYAGTRVETQYF	TGTGCCAGCAGTTACGCCGGGACTAGGGTGGAGACCCAGTATTTC
TRBJ2-1	TRBV7-2	NA	TRBD2	CARSLEGLAGYNEQFF	TGTGCCAGGAGCTTAGAGGGACTAGCGGGATACAATGAGCAGTTCTTC
TRBJ2-1	TRBV5-1	NA	TRBD2	CASSLAGTSYDEQFF	TGCGCCAGCAGCTTGGCCGGGACTAGTTATGATGAGCAGTTCTTC
TRBJ2-1	TRBV7-3	NA	NA	CASSLTVTAEQFF	TGTGCCAGCAGCTTAACGGTTACGGCGGAGCAGTTCTTC
TRBJ1-5	TRBV28	NA	TRBD1	CASSFPGTGGAQKTQHF	TGTGCCAGCAGTTTTCCCGGGACAGGGGGTGCCCAGAAGACCCAGCATTTT
TRBJ1-5	TRBV6-1	NA	NA	CASSETFYSNQPQHF	TGTGCCAGCAGTGAGACATTTTATAGCAATCAGCCCCAGCATTTT
TRBJ2-1	TRBV29-1	many	NA	CSVDSREMVDEQFF	TGCAGCGTTGATTCTCGGGAGATGGTGGATGAGCAGTTCTTC
TRBJ2-7	TRBV5-5	few	TRBD1	CASSFGPRQGISYEQYF	TGTGCCAGCAGCTTTGGCCCCCGACAGGGGATCTCCTACGAGCAGTACTTC
TRBJ2-1	TRBV28	NA	NA	CASTPLSTLLGGYNEQFF	TGTGCCAGCACCCCACTCTCCACCCTCCTGGGGGGCTACAATGAGCAGTTCTTC
TRBJ2-1	TRBV7-8	NA	TRBD2	CASSTKVASGGSLGQFF	TGTGCCAGCAGCACGAAGGTGGCTAGCGGGGGTAGCTTAGGGCAGTTCTTC